The 5 T cell receptor beta chains presented below share a single source sample, sequenced in a study of identical twins. TCRdb reprocessed the 5' RACE reads with MiXCR, giving one entry per CDR3 protein. Seen here are roughly 350,000 distinct CDR3 sequences, approximately 8.7% observed once, and the top ten hold about 9.1%. Sequenced: naive T cells sorted from blood. These receptors originate from a woman aged 50 to 60 in good health.

With regard to this clonotype: A junction end diverges from the germline sequence, so it may reflect a read error. The chain carries TRBV4-1 and TRBJ2-3; maybe TRBD2 (6 bases). CDR1 and CDR2 from the germline V gene are MGHRA and YSYEKL. This CDR3 spans 15 amino acids. CDR3 sequence (DNA): TGCGCCACCAGCCAAGAGGGACTCCGCAGAGATACGCAGTATTTT. Its protein product is CATSQEGLRRDTQYF.

J is TRBJ1-2 and V is TRBV5-6; 7 nucleotides agree with TRBD1. The V gene's germline CDR1 is SGHDT and CDR2 YYEEEE. J was trimmed by 4 bases and V by 3 bases; bases with no gene match: 6. This CDR3 is built from 14 residues. Here the CDR3 DNA reads TGTGCCAGCAGCTCAGGACAGGTCGGCTATGGCTACACCTTC. It codes for CASSSGQVGYGYTF.

The rearrangement links TRBV29-1 to TRBJ2-6; D is possibly TRBD1 (6 bases). This CDR3 spans 16 amino acids. Germline loops: CDR1 SQVTM, CDR2 ANQGSEA. Trimming removed 5 bases from V and 0 bases from J, with 14 bases in between. The CDR3 coding sequence is TGCAGCGTTCGGGGAACAGGGAACTCTGGGGCCAACGTCCTGACTTTC. Protein product: CSVRGTGNSGANVLTF.

In this sample, this clonotype turned up many times. The chain has TRBV12-3 or TRBV12-4 and TRBJ2-2, with 8 bases that match TRBD1. The CDR3 has 14 residues. Trimming removed 3 bases from V and 7 bases from J; junction bases left unmatched: 4. The CDR3 bases are TGTGCCAGCAGTTTCCGACAGGGGTACGGGGAGCTGTTTTTT. Translating gives CASSFRQGYGELFF.

In this sample, this clonotype turned up many times. The rearrangement links TRBV20-1 to TRBJ2-1, with TRBD2 matching 9 bases. This CDR3 spans 18 amino acids. The V and J ends lost 0 bases and 8 bases, in that order; junction bases with no gene match: 17. Germline V gene data show CDR1 as DFQATT and CDR2 as SNEGSKA (reference sequence). CDR3 protein: CSARDPQKSSGIYYEQFF. The CDR3 coding sequence is TGCAGTGCTAGAGATCCCCAAAAATCTAGCGGGATTTATTATGAGCAGTTCTTC.